The rows below give T cell receptor beta chains drawn from one sample of a study of cytomegalovirus exposure and HLA in healthy donors. The table came from immunoSEQ multiplex PCR; TCRdb's copy has only in-frame clones and leaves some out. This table holds under 200,000 clones, about nine tenths found once. Sample: PBMCs. These receptors originate from a man younger than 35 in good health and CMV-seropositive. Each CDR3 is given with its conserved first and last residue. D genes are given only for firm matches.

d_call j_call v_call cdr3_nt cdr3_aa
TRBD1 TRBJ2-7 TRBV19 TGTGCCAGTCAGACAGGGTTGGGCTCCTACGAGCAGTACTTC CASQTGLGSYEQYF
TRBD1 TRBJ2-1 TRBV10-3 TGTGCCATCAGCGAATTCCCGGGACAGGGGATGCATAATGAGCAGTTCTTC CAISEFPGQGMHNEQFF
. TRBJ2-5 TRBV2 TGTGCCAGCAGTGAGGGGGCAGGAGCGGAGACCCAGTACTTC CASSEGAGAETQYF
. TRBJ2-1 TRBV4-1 TGCGCCAGCAGCCAAGGCCCCCCACACATGATGAATGAGCAGTTCTTC CASSQGPPHMMNEQFF
. TRBJ2-3 TRBV5-6 TGTGCCAGCAGTCGGGGGTTCGGCACAGATACGCAGTATTTT CASSRGFGTDTQYF
. TRBJ2-1 TRBV7-3 TGTGCCAGCAGGGCGGACTCCTACAATGAGCAGTTCTTC CASRADSYNEQFF
. TRBJ1-2 TRBV19 TGTGCCAGTAGTTTCGGGGGACACTATGGCTACACCTTC CASSFGGHYGYTF
TRBD1 TRBJ1-2 TRBV5-4 TGTGCCAGCAGCTTGGCCGGGACAGGAGGGGGCTACACCTTC CASSLAGTGGGYTF
TRBD2 TRBJ2-3 TRBV30 TGTGCCTGGATCTGGACTAGCGGGAGCGGAGCAGATACGCAGTATTTT CAWIWTSGSGADTQYF
. TRBJ2-3 TRBV7-3 TGTGCCAGCAGCTCTATTATCACAGATACGCAGTATTTT CASSSIITDTQYF